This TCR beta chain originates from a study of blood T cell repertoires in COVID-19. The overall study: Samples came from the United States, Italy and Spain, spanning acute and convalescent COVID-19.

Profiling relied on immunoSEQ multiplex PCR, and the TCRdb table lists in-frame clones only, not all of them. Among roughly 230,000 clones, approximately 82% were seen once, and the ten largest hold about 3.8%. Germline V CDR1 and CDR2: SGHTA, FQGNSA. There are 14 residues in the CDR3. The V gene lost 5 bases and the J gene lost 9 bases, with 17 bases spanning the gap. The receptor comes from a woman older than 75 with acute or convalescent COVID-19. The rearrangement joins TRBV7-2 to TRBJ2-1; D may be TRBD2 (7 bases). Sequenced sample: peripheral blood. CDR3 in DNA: TGTGCCAGCAGCCCTGGCGCGGGGGCGGGTGAGCAGTTCTTC. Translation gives CASSPGAGAGEQFF.